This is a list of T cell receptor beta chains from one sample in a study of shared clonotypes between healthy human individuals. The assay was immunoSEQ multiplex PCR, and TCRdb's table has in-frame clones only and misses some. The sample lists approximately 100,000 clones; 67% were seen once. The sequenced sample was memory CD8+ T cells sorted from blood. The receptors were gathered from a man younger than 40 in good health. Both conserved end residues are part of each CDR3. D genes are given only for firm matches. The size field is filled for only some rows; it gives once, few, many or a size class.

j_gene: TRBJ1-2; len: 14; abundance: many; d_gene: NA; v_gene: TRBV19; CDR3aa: CASSITHFNYGYTF; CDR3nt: TGTGCCAGTAGTATAACACACTTTAACTATGGCTACACCTTC
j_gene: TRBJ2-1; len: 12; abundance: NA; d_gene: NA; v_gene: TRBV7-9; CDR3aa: CASSFPIDEQFF; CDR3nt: TGTGCCAGCAGCTTCCCAATCGATGAGCAGTTCTTC
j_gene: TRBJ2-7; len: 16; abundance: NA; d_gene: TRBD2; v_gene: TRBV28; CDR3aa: CASSPASGRLVYEQYF; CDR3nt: TGTGCCAGCAGCCCCGCTAGCGGGAGGTTAGTGTACGAGCAGTACTTC
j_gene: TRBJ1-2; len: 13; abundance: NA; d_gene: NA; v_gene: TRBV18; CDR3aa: CASSPGRLTGYTF; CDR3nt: TGTGCCAGCTCACCAGGAAGGTTGACGGGCTACACCTTC
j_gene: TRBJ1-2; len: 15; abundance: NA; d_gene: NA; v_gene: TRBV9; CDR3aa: CASSPRTDSNYGYTF; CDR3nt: TGTGCCAGCAGCCCTCGGACGGACTCTAACTATGGCTACACCTTC
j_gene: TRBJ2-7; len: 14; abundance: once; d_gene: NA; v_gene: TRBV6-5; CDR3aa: CASSRQGGTYEQYF; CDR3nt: TGTGCCAGCAGTAGACAGGGAGGCACCTACGAGCAGTACTTC
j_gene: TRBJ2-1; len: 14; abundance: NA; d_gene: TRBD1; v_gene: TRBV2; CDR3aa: CASSPTGVSDEQFF; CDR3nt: TGTGCCAGCAGTCCGACAGGGGTTTCCGATGAGCAGTTCTTC
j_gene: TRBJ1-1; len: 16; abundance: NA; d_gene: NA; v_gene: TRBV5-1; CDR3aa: CASSLSKDGPGFRAFF; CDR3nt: TGCGCCAGCAGCTTGTCTAAGGATGGACCAGGGTTCAGGGCTTTCTTT
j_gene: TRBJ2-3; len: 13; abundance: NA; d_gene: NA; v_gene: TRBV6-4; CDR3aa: CASSPLALDTQYF; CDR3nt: TGCGCCAGCAGCCCGTTAGCGCTTGATACGCAGTATTTT
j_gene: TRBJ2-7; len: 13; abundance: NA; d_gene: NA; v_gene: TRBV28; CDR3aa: CASRGAETYEQYF; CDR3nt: TGTGCCAGCAGGGGGGCCGAAACCTACGAGCAGTACTTC
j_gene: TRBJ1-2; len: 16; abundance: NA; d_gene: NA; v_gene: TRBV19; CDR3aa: CASSIGLLQGRKGYTF; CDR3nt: TGTGCCAGTAGTATCGGGCTCCTACAGGGACGTAAGGGCTACACCTTC
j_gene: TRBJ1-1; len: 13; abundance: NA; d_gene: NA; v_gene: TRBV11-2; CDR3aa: CASSRTPNTEAFF; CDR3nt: TGTGCCAGCAGCCGCACGCCGAACACTGAAGCTTTCTTT
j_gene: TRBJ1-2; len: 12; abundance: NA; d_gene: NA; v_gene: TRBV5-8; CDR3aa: CASRLSSYGYTF; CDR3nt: TGTGCCAGCAGGCTTAGTAGCTATGGCTACACCTTC
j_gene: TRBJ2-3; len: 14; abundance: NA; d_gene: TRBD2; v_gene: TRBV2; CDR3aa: CASSEGLASGTQYF; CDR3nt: TGTGCCAGCAGTGAAGGACTAGCTTCGGGTACGCAGTATTTT
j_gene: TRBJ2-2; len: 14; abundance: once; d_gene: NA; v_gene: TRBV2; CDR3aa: CASSEGTVTGELFF; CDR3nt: TGTGCCAGCAGTGAAGGGACAGTTACCGGGGAGCTGTTTTTT
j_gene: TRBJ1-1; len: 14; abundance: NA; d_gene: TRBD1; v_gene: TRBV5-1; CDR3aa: CASSLKQGGTEAFF; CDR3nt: TGCGCCAGCAGCTTGAAGCAGGGGGGGACTGAAGCTTTCTTT
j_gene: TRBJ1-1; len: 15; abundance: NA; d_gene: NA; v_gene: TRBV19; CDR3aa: CASSIDSWPGTEAFF; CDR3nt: TGTGCCAGTAGTATAGATAGCTGGCCAGGGACTGAAGCTTTCTTT
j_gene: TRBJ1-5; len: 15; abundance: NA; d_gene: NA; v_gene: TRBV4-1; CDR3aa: CASSQREGVGQPQHF; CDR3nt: TGCGCCAGCAGCCAAAGGGAGGGTGTGGGTCAGCCCCAGCATTTT
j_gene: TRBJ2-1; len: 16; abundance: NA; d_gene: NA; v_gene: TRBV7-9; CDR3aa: CASSLSLASSYNEQFF; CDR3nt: TGTGCCAGCAGCTTATCTTTGGCGAGCTCCTACAATGAGCAGTTCTTC
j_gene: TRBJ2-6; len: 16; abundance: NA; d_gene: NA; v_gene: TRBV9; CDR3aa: CASSATLGSGANVLTF; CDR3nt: TGTGCCAGCAGCGCCACTTTAGGTTCTGGGGCCAACGTCCTGACTTTC
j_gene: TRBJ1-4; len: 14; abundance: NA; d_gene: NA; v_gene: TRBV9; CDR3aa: CASSPIGSGGKLFF; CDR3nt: TGTGCCAGCAGTCCAATAGGGTCTGGCGGAAAACTGTTTTTT
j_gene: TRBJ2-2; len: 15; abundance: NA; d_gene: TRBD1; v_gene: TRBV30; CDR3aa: CAWSPGQGAIGELFF; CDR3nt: TGTGCCTGGAGCCCGGGACAGGGGGCAATCGGGGAGCTGTTTTTT
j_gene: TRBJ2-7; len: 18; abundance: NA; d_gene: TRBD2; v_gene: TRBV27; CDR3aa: CASSRLQGRGGGWYEQYF; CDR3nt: TGTGCCAGCAGTCGTCTTCAGGGTCGGGGGGGAGGTTGGTACGAGCAGTACTTC
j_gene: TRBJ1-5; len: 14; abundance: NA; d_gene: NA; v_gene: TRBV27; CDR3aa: CASSRDVYDQPQHF; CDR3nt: TGTGCCAGCAGCCGGGACGTTTACGATCAGCCCCAGCATTTT
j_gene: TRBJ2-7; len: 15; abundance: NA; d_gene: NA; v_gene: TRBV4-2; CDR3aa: CASSQVYGFEYEQYF; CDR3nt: TGTGCCAGCAGCCAAGTTTACGGTTTTGAATACGAGCAGTACTTC
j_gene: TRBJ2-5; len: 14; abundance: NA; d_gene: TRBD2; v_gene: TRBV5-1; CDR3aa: CASSAGGIQETQYF; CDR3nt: TGCGCCAGCAGTGCGGGAGGAATACAAGAGACCCAGTACTTC
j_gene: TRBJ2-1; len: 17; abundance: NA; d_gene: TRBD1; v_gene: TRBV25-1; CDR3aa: CASSGTEPGTGHNEQFF; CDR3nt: TGTGCCAGCAGTGGAACAGAACCCGGGACAGGGCACAATGAGCAGTTCTTC
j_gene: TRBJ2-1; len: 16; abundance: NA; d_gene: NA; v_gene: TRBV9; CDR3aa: CASSVAFKQGLNEQFF; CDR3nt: TGTGCCAGCAGCGTAGCCTTTAAACAGGGTCTGAATGAGCAGTTCTTC
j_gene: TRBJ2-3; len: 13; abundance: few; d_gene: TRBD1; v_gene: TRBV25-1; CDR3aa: CASSEYRTGTQYF; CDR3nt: TGTGCCAGCAGTGAATATCGGACAGGGACGCAGTATTTT
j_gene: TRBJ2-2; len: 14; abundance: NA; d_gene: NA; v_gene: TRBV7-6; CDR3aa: CASSPSPVGGELFF; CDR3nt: TGTGCCAGCAGCCCTTCTCCCGTGGGCGGGGAGCTGTTTTTT
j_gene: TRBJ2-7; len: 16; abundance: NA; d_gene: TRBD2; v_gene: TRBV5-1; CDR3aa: CASSSSGGAVRGEQYF; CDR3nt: TGCGCCAGCAGCTCCTCCGGGGGGGCGGTGCGGGGCGAGCAGTACTTC
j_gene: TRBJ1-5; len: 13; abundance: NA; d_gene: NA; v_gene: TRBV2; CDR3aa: CASRDLDDQPQHF; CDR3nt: TGTGCCAGCCGTGACTTAGACGATCAGCCCCAGCATTTT
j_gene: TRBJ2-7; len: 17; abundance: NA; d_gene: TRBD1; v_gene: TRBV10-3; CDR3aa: CAIRVEKPGQVSYEQYF; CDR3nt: TGTGCCATCAGGGTAGAAAAACCGGGACAGGTATCCTACGAGCAGTACTTC
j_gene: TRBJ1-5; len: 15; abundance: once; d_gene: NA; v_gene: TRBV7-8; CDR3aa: CASSFQDRAYQPQHF; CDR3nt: TGTGCCAGCAGCTTCCAAGACAGAGCGTATCAGCCCCAGCATTTT
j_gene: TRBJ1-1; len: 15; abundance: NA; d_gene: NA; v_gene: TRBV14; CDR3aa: CASSQDIGVNTEAFF; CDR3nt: TGTGCCAGCAGCCAAGATATCGGCGTTAACACTGAAGCTTTCTTT
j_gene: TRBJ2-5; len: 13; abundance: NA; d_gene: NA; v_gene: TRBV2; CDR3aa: CASSSERQETQYF; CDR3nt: TGTGCCAGCAGCTCGGAGCGTCAAGAGACCCAGTACTTC
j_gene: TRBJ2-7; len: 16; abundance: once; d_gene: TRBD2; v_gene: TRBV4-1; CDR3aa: CASSQDRGGSSYEQYF; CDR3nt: TGCGCCAGCAGCCAAGACCGGGGCGGGAGCTCCTACGAGCAGTACTTC
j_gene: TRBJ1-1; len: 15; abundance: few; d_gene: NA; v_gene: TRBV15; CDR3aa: CATSRGGQGNTEAFF; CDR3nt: TGTGCCACCAGCAGAGGTGGGCAGGGGAACACTGAAGCTTTCTTT
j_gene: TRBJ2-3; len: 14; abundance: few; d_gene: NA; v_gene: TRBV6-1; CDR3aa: CASSEGRATDTQYF; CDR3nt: TGTGCCAGCAGTGAAGGGCGTGCCACAGATACGCAGTATTTT
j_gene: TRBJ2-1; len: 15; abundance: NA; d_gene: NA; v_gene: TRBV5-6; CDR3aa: CASSPPGNYYNEQFF; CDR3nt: TGTGCCAGCAGCCCACCAGGGAATTACTACAATGAGCAGTTCTTC
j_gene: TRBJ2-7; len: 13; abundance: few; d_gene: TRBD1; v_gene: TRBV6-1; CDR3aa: CATPGTASTEQYF; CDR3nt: TGTGCCACCCCAGGGACAGCCTCTACCGAGCAGTACTTC
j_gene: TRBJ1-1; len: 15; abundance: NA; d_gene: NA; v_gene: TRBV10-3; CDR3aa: CAISDGGATNTEAFF; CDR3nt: TGTGCCATCAGTGATGGGGGCGCGACGAACACTGAAGCTTTCTTT
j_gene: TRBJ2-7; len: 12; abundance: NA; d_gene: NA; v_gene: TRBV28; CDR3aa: CATVDYSYEQYF; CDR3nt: TGTGCCACTGTTGACTATTCCTACGAGCAGTACTTC
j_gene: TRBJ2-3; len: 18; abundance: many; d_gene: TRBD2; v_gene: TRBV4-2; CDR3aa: CASSQGLAGGPGTDTQYF; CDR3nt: TGTGCCAGCAGCCAGGGACTAGCGGGAGGGCCCGGTACAGATACGCAGTATTTT
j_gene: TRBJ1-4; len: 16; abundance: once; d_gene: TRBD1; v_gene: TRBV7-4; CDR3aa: CASSLVGTASNEKLFF; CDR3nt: TGTGCCAGCAGCTTAGTTGGGACAGCAAGTAATGAAAAACTGTTTTTT
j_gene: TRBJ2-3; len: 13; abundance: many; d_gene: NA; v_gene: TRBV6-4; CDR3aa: CASSGTGTDTQYF; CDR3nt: TGTGCCAGCAGTGGGACAGGCACAGATACGCAGTATTTT
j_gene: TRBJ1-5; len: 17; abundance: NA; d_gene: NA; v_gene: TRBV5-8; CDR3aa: CASSLAVFSRSNQPQHF; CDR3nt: TGTGCCAGCAGCTTGGCCGTTTTCAGTAGGAGCAATCAGCCCCAGCATTTT
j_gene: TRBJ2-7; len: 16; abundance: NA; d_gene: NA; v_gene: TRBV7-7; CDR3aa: CATNPFSGAESYEQYF; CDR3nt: TGTGCTACGAACCCGTTCTCCGGGGCTGAATCCTACGAGCAGTACTTC